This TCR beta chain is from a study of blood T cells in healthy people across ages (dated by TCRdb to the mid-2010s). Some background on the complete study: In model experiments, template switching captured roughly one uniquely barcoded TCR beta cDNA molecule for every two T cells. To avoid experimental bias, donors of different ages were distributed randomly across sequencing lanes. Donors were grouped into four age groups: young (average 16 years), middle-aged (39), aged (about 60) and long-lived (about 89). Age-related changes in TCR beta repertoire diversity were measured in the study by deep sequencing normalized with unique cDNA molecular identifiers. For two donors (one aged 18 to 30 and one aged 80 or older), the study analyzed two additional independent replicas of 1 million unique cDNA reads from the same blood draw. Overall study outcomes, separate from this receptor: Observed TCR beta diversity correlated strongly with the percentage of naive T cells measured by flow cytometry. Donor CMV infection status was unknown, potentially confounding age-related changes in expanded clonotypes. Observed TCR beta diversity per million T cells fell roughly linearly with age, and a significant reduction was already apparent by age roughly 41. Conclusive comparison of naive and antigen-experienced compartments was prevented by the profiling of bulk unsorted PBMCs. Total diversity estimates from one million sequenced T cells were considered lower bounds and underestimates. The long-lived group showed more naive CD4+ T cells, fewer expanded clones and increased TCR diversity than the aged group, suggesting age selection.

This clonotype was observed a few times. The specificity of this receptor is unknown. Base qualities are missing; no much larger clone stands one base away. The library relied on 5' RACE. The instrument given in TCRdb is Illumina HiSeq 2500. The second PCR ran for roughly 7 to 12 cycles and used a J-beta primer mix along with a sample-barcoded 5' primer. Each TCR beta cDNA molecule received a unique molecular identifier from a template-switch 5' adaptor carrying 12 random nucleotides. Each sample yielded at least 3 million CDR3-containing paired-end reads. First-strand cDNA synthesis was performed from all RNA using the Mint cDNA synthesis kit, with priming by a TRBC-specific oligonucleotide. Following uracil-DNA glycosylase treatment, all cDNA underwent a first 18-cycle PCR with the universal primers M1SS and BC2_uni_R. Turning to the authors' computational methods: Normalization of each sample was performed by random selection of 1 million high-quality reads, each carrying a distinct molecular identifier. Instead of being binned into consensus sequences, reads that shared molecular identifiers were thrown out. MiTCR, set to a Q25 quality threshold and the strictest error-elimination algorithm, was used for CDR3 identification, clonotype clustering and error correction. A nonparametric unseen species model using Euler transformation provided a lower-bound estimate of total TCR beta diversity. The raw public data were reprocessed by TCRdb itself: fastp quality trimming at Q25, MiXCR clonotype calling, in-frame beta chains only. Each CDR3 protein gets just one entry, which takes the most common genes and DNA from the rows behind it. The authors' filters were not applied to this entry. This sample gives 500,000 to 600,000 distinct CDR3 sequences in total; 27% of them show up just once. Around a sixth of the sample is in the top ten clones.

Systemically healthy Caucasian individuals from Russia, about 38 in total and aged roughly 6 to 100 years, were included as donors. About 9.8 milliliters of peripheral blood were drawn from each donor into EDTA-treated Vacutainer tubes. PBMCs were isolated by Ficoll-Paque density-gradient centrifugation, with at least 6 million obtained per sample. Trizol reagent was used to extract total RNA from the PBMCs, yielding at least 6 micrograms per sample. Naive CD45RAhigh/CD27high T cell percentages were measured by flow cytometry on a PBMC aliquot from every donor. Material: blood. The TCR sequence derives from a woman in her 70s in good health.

The nucleotides read TGTGCCATCAGTGTTATGGACCAAGAGACCCAGTACTTC. This is translated as CAISVMDQETQYF. This sequence uses TRBV10-3 and TRBJ2-5; no D gene can be assigned with confidence. The CDR3 goes from the cysteine to the phenylalanine over 13 residues. Only CDR3 DNA remains: 39 bases, in frame from the first base. V and J lose 4 bases and 0 bases, and a span of 6 bases separates them. The germline V gene gives CDR1 as ENHRY and CDR2 as SYGVKD.